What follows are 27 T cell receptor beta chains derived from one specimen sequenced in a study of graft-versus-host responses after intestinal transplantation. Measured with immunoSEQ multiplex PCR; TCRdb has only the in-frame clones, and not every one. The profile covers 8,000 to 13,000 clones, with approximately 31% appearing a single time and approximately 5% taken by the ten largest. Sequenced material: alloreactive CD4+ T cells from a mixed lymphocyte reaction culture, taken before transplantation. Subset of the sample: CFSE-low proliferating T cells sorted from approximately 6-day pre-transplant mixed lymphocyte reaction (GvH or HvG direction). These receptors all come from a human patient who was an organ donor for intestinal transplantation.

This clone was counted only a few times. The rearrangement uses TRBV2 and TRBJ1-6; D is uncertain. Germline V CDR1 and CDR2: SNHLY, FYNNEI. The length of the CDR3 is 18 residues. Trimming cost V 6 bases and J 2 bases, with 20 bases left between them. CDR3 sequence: CASRPTPWLSPYNSPLHF. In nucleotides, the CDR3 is TGTGCCAGCAGGCCGACTCCATGGCTCTCACCCTATAATTCACCCCTCCACTTT.

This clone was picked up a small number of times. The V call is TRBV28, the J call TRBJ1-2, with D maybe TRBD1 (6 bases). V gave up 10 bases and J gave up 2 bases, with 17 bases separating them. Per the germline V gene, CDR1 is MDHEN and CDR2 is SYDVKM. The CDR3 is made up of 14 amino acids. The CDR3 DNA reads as TGTGCCACCCTTTACAGGGTCCAAAACTATGGCTACACCTTC. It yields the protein CATLYRVQNYGYTF.

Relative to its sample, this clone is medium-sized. CDR3 DNA: TGTGCCAGCAGCTTAGCCCAGGGCCGAAGGACTGAAGCTTTCTTT. Translating gives CASSLAQGRRTEAFF. The chain carries TRBV7-2 and TRBJ1-1, with a tentative D call TRBD1 (5 bases). Between the trimmed V and J ends, which lost 0 bases and 5 bases, there was a span of 13 bases. Looked up from germline, CDR1 is SGHTA and CDR2 is FQGNSA. This CDR3 spans 15 amino acids.

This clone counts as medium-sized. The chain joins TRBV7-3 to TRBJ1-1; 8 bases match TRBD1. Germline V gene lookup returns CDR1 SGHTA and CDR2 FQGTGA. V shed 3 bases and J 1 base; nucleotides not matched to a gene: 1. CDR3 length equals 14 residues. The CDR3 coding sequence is TGTGCCAGCAGCTTTACAGGGGGGAACACTGAAGCTTTCTTT. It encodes CASSFTGGNTEAFF. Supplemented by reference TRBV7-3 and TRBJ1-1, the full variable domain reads GAGVSQTPSNKVTEKGKYVELRCDPISGHTALYWYRQSLGQGPEFLIYFQGTGAADDSGLPNDRFFAVRPEGSVSTLKIQRTERGDSAVYLCASSFTGGNTEAFFGQGTRLTVV.

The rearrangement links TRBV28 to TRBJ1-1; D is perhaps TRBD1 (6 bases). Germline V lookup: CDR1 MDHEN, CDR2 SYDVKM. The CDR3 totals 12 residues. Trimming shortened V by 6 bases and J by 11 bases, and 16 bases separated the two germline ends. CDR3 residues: CASSPLSRGAFF. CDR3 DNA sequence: TGTGCCAGCAGCCCTCTTTCGAGGGGGGCTTTCTTT.

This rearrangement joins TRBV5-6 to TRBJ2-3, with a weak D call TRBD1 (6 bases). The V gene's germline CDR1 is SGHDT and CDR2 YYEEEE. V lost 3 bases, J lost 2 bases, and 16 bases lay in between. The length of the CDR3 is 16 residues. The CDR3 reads CASSSRTATFTDTQYF. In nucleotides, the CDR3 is TGTGCCAGCAGCTCTCGGACAGCTACTTTCACAGATACGCAGTATTTT.

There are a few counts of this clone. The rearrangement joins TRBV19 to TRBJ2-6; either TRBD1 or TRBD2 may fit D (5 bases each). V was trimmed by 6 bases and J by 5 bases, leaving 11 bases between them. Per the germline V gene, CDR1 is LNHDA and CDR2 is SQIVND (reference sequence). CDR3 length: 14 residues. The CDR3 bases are TGTGCCAGTAGCACGGGGCCCAGGGCCAACGTCCTGACTTTC. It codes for CASSTGPRANVLTF.

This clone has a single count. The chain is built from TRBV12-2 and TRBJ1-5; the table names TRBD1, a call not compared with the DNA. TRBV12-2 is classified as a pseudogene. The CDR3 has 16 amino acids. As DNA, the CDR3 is TGTGCAAGTCGACCAACCCAGGGGAAAAGCAATCAGCCCCAGCATTTT. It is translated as CASRPTQGKSNQPQHF.

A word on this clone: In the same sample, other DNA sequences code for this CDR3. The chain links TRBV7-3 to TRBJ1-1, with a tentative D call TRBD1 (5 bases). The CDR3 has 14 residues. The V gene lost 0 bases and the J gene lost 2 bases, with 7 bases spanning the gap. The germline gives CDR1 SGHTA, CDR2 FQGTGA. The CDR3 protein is CASSLTGPNTEAFF. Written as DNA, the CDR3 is TGTGCCAGCAGCTTAACGGGGCCAAACACTGAAGCTTTCTTT.

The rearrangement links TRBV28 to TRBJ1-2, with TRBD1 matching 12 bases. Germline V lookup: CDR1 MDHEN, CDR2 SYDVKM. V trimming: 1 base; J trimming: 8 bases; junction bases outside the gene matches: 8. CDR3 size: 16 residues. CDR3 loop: CASSLFGGQGAGGYTF. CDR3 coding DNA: TGTGCCAGCAGTTTATTTGGGGGACAGGGGGCAGGGGGCTACACCTTC.

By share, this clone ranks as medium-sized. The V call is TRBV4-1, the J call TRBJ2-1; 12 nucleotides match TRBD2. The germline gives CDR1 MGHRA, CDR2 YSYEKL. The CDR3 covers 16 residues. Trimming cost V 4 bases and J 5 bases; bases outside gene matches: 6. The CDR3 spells CASSRASGGANNEQFF. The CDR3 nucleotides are TGCGCCAGCAGCCGAGCTAGCGGGGGGGCCAACAATGAGCAGTTCTTC.

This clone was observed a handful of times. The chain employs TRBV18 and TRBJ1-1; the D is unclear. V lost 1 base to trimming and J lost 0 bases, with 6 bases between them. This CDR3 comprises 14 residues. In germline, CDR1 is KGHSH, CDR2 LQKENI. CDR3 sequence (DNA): TGTGCCAGCTCACCACTTTCCGTGAACACTGAAGCTTTCTTT. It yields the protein CASSPLSVNTEAFF.

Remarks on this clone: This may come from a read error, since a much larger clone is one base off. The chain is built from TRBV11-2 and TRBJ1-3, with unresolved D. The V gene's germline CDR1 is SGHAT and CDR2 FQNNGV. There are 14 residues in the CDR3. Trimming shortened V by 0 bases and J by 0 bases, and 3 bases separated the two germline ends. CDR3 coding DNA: TGTGCCAGCAGCTTAGACAGCTCTGGAAACACCATATATTTT. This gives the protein CASSLDSSGNTIYF.

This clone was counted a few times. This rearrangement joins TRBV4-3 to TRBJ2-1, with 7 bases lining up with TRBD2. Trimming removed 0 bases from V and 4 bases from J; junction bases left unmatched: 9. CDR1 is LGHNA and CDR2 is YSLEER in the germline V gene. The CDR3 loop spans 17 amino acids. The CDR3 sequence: CASSQDGTGGSYNEQFF. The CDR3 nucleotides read TGCGCCAGCAGCCAAGACGGAACGGGGGGATCTTACAATGAGCAGTTCTTC.

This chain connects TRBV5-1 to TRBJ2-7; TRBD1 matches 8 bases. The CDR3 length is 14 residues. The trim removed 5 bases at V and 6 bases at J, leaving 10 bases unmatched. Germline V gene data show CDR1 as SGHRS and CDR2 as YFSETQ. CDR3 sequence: CASRHDRGAGEQYF. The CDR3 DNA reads TGCGCCAGCAGACACGACAGGGGTGCGGGCGAGCAGTACTTC.

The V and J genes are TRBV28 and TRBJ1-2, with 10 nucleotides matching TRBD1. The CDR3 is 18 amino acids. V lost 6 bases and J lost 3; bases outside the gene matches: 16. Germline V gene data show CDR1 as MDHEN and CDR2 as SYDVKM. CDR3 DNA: TGTGCCAGCAGCAGTCCGGGACAGGGGAAAGCAGGGGACTATGGCTACACCTTC. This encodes CASSSPGQGKAGDYGYTF.

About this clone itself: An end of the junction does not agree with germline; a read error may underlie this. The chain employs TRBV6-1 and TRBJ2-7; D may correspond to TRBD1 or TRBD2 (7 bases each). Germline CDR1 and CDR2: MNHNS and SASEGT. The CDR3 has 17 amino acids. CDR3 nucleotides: TGTGCCAGAAGTGAAGGGAGGGGGACAGTAGACTACTACGAGCAGTACTTC. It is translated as CARSEGRGTVDYYEQYF.

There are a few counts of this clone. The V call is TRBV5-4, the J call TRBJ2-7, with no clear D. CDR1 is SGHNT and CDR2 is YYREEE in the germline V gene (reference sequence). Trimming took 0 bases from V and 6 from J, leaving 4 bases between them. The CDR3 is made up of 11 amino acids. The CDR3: CASSLDREQYF. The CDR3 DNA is TGTGCCAGCAGCTTGGATCGCGAGCAGTACTTC. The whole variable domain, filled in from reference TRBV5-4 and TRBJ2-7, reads ETGVTQSPTHLIKTRGQQVTLRCSSQSGHNTVSWYQQALGQGPQFIFQYYREEENGRGNFPPRFSGLQFPNYSSELNVNALELDDSALYLCASSLDREQYFGPGTRLTVT.

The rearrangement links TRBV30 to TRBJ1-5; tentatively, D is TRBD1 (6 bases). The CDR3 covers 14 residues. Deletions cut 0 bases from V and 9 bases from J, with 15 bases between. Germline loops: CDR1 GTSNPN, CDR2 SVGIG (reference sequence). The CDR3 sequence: CAWSVRGARGPQHF. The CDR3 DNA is TGTGCCTGGAGTGTACGGGGGGCGCGGGGGCCCCAGCATTTT. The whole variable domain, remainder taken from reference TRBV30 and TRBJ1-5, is SQTIHQWPATLVQPVGSPLSLECTVEGTSNPNLYWYRQAAGRGLQLLFYSVGIGQISSEVPQNLSASRPQDRQFILSSKKLLLSDSGFYLCAWSVRGARGPQHFGDGTRLSIL.

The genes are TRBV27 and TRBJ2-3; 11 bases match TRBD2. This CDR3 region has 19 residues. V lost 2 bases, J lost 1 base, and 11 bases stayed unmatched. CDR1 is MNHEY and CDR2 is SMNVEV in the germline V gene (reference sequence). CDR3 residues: CASSLRQGTSGGRTDTQYF. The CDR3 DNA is TGTGCCAGCAGTTTAAGACAGGGTACTAGCGGGGGCCGCACAGATACGCAGTATTTT.

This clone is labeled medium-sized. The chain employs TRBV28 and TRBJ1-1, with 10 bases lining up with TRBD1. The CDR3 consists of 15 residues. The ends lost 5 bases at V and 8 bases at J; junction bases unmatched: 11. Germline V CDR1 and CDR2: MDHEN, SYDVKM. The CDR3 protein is CASSPSDRGLSEAFF. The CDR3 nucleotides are TGTGCCAGCAGTCCTTCTGACAGGGGGCTTTCCGAAGCTTTCTTT.

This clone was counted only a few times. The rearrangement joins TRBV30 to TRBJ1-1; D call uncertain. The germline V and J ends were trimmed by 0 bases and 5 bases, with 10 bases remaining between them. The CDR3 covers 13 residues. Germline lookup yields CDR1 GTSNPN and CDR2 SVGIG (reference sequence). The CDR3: CAWSVGSFTEAFF. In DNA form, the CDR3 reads TGTGCCTGGAGTGTAGGGTCATTTACTGAAGCTTTCTTT.

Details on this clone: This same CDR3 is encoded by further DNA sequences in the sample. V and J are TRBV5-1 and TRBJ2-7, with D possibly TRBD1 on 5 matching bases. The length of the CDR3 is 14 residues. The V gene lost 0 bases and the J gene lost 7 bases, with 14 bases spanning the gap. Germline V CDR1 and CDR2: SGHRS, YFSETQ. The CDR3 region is CASSLGQSIYEQYF. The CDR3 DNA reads TGCGCCAGCAGCTTGGGACAGAGTATTTATGAGCAGTACTTC.

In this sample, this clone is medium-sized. The CDR3 loop is CASSPKPGGYGYTF. DNA of the CDR3: TGTGCCAGCTCACCAAAACCAGGGGGATATGGCTACACCTTC. The V gene is TRBV18, the J gene TRBJ1-2; 7 bases fit TRBD1. CDR3 length: 14 residues. V lost 2 bases and J lost 5; bases outside the gene matches: 5. CDR1 is KGHSH, CDR2 LQKENI, per germline.

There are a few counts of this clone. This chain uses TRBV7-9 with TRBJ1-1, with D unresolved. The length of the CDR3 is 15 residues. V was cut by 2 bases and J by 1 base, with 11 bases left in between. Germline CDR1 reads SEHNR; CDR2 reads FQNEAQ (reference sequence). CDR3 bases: TGTGCCAGCAGCTTAACATCAAGAGCGAACACTGAAGCTTTCTTT. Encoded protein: CASSLTSRANTEAFF.

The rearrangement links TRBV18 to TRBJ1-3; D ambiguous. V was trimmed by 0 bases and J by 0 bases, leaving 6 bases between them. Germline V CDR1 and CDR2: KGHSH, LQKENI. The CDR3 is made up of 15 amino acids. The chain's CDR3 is CASSPPGRSGNTIYF. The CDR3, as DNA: TGTGCCAGCTCACCACCGGGTCGCTCTGGAAACACCATATATTTT.

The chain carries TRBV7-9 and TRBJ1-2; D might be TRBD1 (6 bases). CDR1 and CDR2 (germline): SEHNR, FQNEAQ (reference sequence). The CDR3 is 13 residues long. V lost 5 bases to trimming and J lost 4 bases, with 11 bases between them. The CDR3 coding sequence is TGTGCCAGCAGCCCACAGGGACTCTATGGCTACACCTTC. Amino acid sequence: CASSPQGLYGYTF.